This T cell receptor (beta chain) is from a study of CD8+ T cells in alopecia areata. Study-level results: Lesional tissue from the scalp (especially in alopecia totalis/universalis) showed higher clonality than normal scalp. It was less clear whether patients shared TCRs than it was in mice, possibly because of HLA.

RNA extraction and reverse transcription yielded cDNA as sequencing template. Using immunoSEQ multiplex PCR, the repertoire was profiled, and TCRdb retains in-frame clones only, with some absent. The sample shows 130,000 or so clones, around 48% of them seen only once. Researchers gathered lesional scalp punch biopsies and peripheral blood from patients with alopecia areata. With regard to this clone: Its antigen remains unidentified.

Material: NKG2D-low CD8+ T cells sorted from blood. The TCR originated in a human donor with alopecia areata.

The CDR3 DNA reads TGTGCCAGCAGCTTGGGAGATGTCGACGGGGAGCTGTTTTTT. It codes for CASSLGDVDGELFF. This chain uses TRBV5-6 with TRBJ2-2; D ambiguous. The CDR3 runs to 14 residues. Trimming took 0 bases from V and 7 from J, leaving 10 bases between them. Germline V gives CDR1 SGHDT, CDR2 YYEEEE. Complete variable domain (other parts from reference TRBV5-6 and TRBJ2-2): DAGVTQSPTHLIKTRGQQVTLRCSPKSGHDTVSWYQQALGQGPQFIFQYYEEEERQRGNFPDRFSGHQFPNYSSELNVNALLLGDSALYLCASSLGDVDGELFFGEGSRLTVL.